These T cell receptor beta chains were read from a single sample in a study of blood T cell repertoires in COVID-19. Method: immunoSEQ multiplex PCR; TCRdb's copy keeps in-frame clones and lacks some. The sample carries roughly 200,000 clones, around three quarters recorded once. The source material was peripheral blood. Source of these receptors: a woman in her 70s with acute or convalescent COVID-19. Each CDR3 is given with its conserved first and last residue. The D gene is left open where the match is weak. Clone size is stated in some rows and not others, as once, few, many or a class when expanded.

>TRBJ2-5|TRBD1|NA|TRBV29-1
CSVRGQGAETQYF
TGCAGCGTCCGGGGACAGGGGGCAGAGACCCAGTACTTC
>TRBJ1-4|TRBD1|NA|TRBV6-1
CASSEERGRVEKLFF
TGTGCCAGCAGTGAAGAAAGGGGGCGGGTTGAAAAACTGTTTTTT
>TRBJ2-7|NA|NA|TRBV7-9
CASSPSSYEQYF
TGTGCCAGCAGCCCTAGCTCCTACGAGCAGTACTTC
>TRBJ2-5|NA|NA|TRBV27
CASSFTGLLETQYF
TGTGCCAGCAGTTTTACGGGATTACTAGAGACCCAGTACTTC
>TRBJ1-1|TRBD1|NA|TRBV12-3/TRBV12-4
CASSTYRGRGAFF
TGTGCCAGCAGTACCTACAGGGGACGTGGAGCTTTCTTT
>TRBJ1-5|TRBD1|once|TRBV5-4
CASSHPGQGRYSNQPQHF
TGTGCCAGCAGCCATCCGGGACAGGGGCGATATAGCAATCAGCCCCAGCATTTT
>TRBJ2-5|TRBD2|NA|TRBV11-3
CASSSGLAGVETQYF
TGTGCCAGCAGCTCCGGACTAGCGGGAGTGGAGACCCAGTACTTC
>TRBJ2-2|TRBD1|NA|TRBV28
CASSSPEQGANTGELFF
TGTGCCAGCAGTTCTCCGGAACAGGGGGCGAACACCGGGGAGCTGTTTTTT
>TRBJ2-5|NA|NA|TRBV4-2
CASSQAGGQKTQYF
TGTGCCAGCAGCCAAGCAGGAGGGCAGAAGACCCAGTACTTC
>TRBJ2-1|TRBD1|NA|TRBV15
CATSRTGKGNEQFF
TGTGCCACCAGCAGGACAGGGAAAGGGAATGAGCAGTTCTTC
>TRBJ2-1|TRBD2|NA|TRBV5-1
CASTLGASGRAGNRGEQFF
TGCGCCAGCACCCTTGGTGCTAGCGGGAGGGCCGGAAACAGAGGGGAGCAGTTCTTC
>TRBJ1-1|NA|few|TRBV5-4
CASSFGQLNTEAFF
TGTGCCAGCAGCTTCGGACAGTTGAACACTGAAGCTTTCTTT
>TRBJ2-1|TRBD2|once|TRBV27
CASSRGSPDEQFF
TGTGCCAGCAGCCGCGGGAGTCCGGATGAGCAGTTCTTC
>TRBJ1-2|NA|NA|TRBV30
CAWSKQAPYGYTF
TGTGCCTGGAGTAAACAGGCTCCCTATGGCTACACCTTC
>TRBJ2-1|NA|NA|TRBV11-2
CASSSTPYNEQFF
TGTGCCAGCAGCTCGACACCCTACAATGAGCAGTTCTTC
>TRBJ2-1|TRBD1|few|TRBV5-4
CASNRQGYNEQFF
TGTGCCAGCAATCGACAGGGCTACAATGAGCAGTTCTTC
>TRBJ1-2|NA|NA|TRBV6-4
CASSPDPGGRGYTF
TGTGCCAGCAGCCCTGACCCCGGCGGGAGAGGCTACACCTTC
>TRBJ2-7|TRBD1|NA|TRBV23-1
CASSQGANRGTYEQYF
TGCGCCAGCAGTCAAGGGGCCAACAGGGGCACCTACGAGCAGTACTTC
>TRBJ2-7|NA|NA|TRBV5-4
CASSFSGNDHEQYF
TGTGCCAGCAGCTTTAGCGGCAACGACCACGAGCAGTACTTC
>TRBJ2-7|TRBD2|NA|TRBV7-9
CASSFARGAGGGFEQYF
TGTGCCAGCAGTTTCGCCCGGGGAGCGGGAGGAGGCTTCGAGCAGTACTTC